This T cell receptor (beta chain) derives from a study of blood T cell repertoires in COVID-19. Everyone who took part was roughly 18 to 89 years old, and they came from about 25 US areas. Clinical history as reported by participants underpinned cohort assignment. In the source study's methods: Quantification of nucleated cells was approximated via reference gene primer amplification. Here immunoSEQ multiplex PCR was the method, and the copy in TCRdb shows in-frame clones only, minus some. V and J calls and clone size are as listed in that table; D and trimming were resolved from the DNA. Of under 450,000 clones in the sample, around 87% were seen once. CDR3 length: 14 residues. Trimming cost V 7 bases and J 2 bases, with 13 bases left between them. Germline V gives CDR1 SEHNR, CDR2 FQNEAQ (reference sequence).

The chain is built from TRBV7-9 and TRBJ2-3; D uncertain. This receptor was obtained from a man aged 30 to 45 who had recovered from COVID-19. Source material: PBMCs or T cells enriched from blood (not recorded which). The CDR3 here is CASNSVGSTDTQYF. The CDR3 bases are TGTGCCAGCAACTCGGTCGGGTCCACAGATACGCAGTATTTT.